This TCR beta chain came from a study of human thymus T cells. Sequenced by immunoSEQ multiplex PCR; TCRdb stores in-frame clones only, minus some. Of tens of thousands of clones in the sample, roughly 94% were seen once. CDR1 SQVTM and CDR2 ANQGSEA come from the germline V gene. Trimming at V came to 2 bases and at J to 1 base, leaving 2 bases not matched to a gene. The CDR3 covers 14 residues. Overall study findings and caveats: The authors found apparently biased V and J gene usage in thymic and blood repertoires. Related research described thymic repertoires that were highly overlapping among unrelated individuals.

About this clone itself: Its antigen remains unidentified.

Corrective cardiac operations yielded the resected thymus tissue. Each of the donors was a healthy Finnish infant who was undergoing open corrective cardiac surgery for congenital heart defects. The chain combines TRBV29-1 with TRBJ2-5, with TRBD2 matching 9 bases. What was sequenced was thymus tissue. The sequence came from a girl less than two years old with a congenital heart defect but otherwise immunologically healthy. The CDR3 sequence is CSVEPTSGQETQYF. The CDR3 nucleotides are TGCAGCGTTGAACCGACTAGCGGCCAAGAGACCCAGTACTTC.